This T cell receptor (beta chain) appears in the sequencing data of a study of blood T cell repertoires in COVID-19. Assay used: immunoSEQ multiplex PCR; TCRdb lists only in-frame clones, some missing. This sample has 350,000 to 400,000 clones, with around nine tenths found just once. Germline values: CDR1 ENHRY, CDR2 SYGVKD. This CDR3 contains 13 residues. Trimming removed 3 bases from V and 7 bases from J, with 12 bases in between. This clone was seen once. V usage is TRBV10-3 and J usage is TRBJ1-2, with D maybe TRBD1 (5 bases). Source material: peripheral blood. The sequence came from a woman aged 60-75 years with COVID-19, enrolled during active disease. CDR3 region: CAISERGQGGYTF. The CDR3 region has the DNA TGTGCCATCAGTGAAAGGGGTCAAGGTGGCTACACCTTC.